The rows below give T cell receptor beta chains drawn from one sample of a study of T cell responses to AZD1222 COVID-19 vaccine. Sequenced by immunoSEQ multiplex PCR; TCRdb stores in-frame clones only, minus some. The sample lists about 59,000 clones, approximately 89% occurring once. Sequencing was performed on peripheral blood, taken 28 days after the second AZD1222 dose. These TCRs come from an adult who received the AZD1222 COVID-19 vaccine. The CDR3 runs from the conserved cysteine through the conserved F or W. Fields, in order: D gene, clone size, J gene, V gene, CDR3 DNA, CDR3 protein. The D gene is left open where the match is weak. A row's size may be missing; if present it is once, few, many or a size class.

NA	once	TRBJ1-2	TRBV6-5	TGTGCCAGCAGACTCCACAGGCGGAACTATGGCTACACCTTC	CASRLHRRNYGYTF
TRBD1	NA	TRBJ2-5	TRBV6-5	TGTGCCAGCAGTACTAGGACAGGCCAAGAGACCCAGTACTTC	CASSTRTGQETQYF
NA	NA	TRBJ1-5	TRBV6-1	TGTGCCAGCAGTGAATTTGGGGCAGGAAGCAATCAGCCCCAGCATTTT	CASSEFGAGSNQPQHF
NA	NA	TRBJ2-3	TRBV10-3	TGTGCCATCAGTGAGCAAGACTCGCCAAGCACAGATACGCAGTATTTT	CAISEQDSPSTDTQYF
NA	NA	TRBJ2-7	TRBV19	TGTGCCAGTAGTATGAGGAAAAGCACCAGGATAATGGAGCAGTACTTC	CASSMRKSTRIMEQYF
NA	NA	TRBJ2-3	TRBV6-4	TGTGCCAGCAGTGACGGGCGCCAGACCACAGATACGCAGTATTTT	CASSDGRQTTDTQYF
NA	NA	TRBJ2-2	TRBV5-4	TGTGCCAGCAGCTTGGGGGGCCGAGGCATGACCGGGGAGCTGTTTTTT	CASSLGGRGMTGELFF
TRBD2	once	TRBJ2-1	TRBV2	TGTGCCAGCAGTGCCCAGCGGGAGTTCTTCGATGAGCAGTTCTTC	CASSAQREFFDEQFF
NA	NA	TRBJ2-7	TRBV7-2	TGTGCCAGCAGCTGGGGCGGAGGGCCCGCGGGCGAGCAGTACTTC	CASSWGGGPAGEQYF
NA	once	TRBJ1-2	TRBV11-1	TGTGCCAGCAGCTTCACGGGGGGCGCCGATGGCTACACCTTC	CASSFTGGADGYTF
NA	NA	TRBJ1-6	TRBV19	TGTGCCAGTAGTATTGAGGGCAGAGGGTCACCCCTCCACTTT	CASSIEGRGSPLHF
TRBD1	NA	TRBJ1-2	TRBV25-1	TGTGCCAGCAGTGATGCCAGGGGGGCCAACAATGGCTACACCTTC	CASSDARGANNGYTF
NA	once	TRBJ1-2	TRBV30	TGTGCCTGGAGTTTCCACCGAGATGGCTACACCTTC	CAWSFHRDGYTF
NA	NA	TRBJ1-5	TRBV28	TGTGCCAGCAGCGGCTCGGGGGCCAATCAGCCCCAGCATTTT	CASSGSGANQPQHF
NA	few	TRBJ2-7	TRBV5-1	TGCGCCAGCAGCTCCCTACTTAGCGCCGATTACGAGCAGTACTTC	CASSSLLSADYEQYF
NA	NA	TRBJ2-2	TRBV11-2	TGTGCCAGCAGGGACTGGGGGAAGGGGTACACCGGGGAGCTGTTTTTT	CASRDWGKGYTGELFF